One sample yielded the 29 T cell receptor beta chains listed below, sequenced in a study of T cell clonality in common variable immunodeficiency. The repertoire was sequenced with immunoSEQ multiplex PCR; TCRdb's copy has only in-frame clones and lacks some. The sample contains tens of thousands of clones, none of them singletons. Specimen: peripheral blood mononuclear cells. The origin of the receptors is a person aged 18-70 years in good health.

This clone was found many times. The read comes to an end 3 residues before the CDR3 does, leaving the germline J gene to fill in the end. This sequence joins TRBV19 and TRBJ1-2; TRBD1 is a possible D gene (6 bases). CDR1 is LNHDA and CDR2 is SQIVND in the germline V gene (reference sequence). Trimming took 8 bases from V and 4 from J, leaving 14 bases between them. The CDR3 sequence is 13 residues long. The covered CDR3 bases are TGTGCCAGTCGACAGGATTTAGCCTATGGC. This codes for CASRQDLAYG. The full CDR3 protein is CASRQDLAYGYTF.

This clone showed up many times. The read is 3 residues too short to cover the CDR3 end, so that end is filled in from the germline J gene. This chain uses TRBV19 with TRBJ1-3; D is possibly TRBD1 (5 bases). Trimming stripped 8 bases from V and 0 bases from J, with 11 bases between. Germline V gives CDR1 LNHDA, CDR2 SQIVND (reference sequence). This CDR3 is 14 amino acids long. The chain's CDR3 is CASSGLDSGNTIYF. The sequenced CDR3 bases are TGTGCCAGTTCGGGACTGGACTCTGGAAACACC.

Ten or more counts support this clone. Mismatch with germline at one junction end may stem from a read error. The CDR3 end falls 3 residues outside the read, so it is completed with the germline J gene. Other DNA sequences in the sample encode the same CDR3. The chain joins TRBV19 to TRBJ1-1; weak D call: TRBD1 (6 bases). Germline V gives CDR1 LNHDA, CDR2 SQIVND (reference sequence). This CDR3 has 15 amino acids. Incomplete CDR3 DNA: TGTGCCAGTAGTACAACAGGGACGGGCCTCACTGAG. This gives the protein CASSTTGTGLTE. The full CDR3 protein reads CASSTTGTGLTEAFF.

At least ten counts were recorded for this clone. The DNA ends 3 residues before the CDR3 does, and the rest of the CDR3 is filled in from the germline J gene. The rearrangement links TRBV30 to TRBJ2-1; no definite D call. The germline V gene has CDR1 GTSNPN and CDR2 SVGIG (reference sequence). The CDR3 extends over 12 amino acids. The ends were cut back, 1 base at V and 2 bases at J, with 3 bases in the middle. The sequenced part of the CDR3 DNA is TGTGCCTGGAGTGGTACCTACAATGAG. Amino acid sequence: CAWSGTYNE. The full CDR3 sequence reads CAWSGTYNEQFF.

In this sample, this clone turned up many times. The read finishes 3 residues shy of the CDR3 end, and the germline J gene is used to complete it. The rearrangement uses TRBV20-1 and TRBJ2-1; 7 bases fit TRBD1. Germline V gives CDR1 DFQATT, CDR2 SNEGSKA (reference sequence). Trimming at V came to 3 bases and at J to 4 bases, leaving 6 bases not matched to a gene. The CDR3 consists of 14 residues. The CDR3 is CSASGRGWYNEQFF. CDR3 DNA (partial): TGCAGTGCTAGTGGCAGGGGGTGGTACAATGAG.

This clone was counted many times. CDR3 in amino acids: CATSYQQDEQFF. The part of the CDR3 DNA that was read is TGTGCCACCAGCTATCAACAGGATGAG. The chain uses TRBV15 and TRBJ2-1, with TRBD1 as a possible D gene (5 bases). The CDR3 end lies 3 residues beyond the end of the read and is filled in from the germline J gene. CDR1 is LNHNV and CDR2 is YYDKDF in the germline V gene (reference sequence). V lost 5 bases, J lost 8 bases, and 10 bases lay in between. CDR3 length: 12 amino acids.

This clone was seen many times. CDR3 in amino acids: CASSNSLAKNIQYF. The sequenced CDR3 bases are TGTGCCAGTAGTAACAGCCTAGCCAAAAACATT. V and J are TRBV19 and TRBJ2-4; D not certain. Coverage ceases 3 residues before the CDR3 finishes, and the germline J gene fills in the end. V lost 4 bases and J lost 0, with 7 bases in between. The CDR3 runs 14 residues. Germline V gives CDR1 LNHDA, CDR2 SQIVND (reference sequence).

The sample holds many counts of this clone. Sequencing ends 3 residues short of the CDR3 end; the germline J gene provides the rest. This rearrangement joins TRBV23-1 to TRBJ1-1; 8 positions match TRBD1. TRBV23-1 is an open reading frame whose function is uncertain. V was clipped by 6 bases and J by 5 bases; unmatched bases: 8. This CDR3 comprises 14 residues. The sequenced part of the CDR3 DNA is TGCGCCAGCAGACCCGTGGACAGGGATACTGAA. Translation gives CASRPVDRDTE. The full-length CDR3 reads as CASRPVDRDTEAFF.

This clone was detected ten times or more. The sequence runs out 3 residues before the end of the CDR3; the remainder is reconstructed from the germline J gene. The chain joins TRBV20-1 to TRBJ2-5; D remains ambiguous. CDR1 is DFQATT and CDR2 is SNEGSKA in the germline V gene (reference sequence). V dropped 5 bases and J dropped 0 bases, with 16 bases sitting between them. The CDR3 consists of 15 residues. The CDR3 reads CSADGDVAYQETQYF. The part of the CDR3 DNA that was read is TGCAGTGCTGACGGAGACGTAGCTTACCAAGAGACC.

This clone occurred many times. CDR3 sequence: CASSSQGNEQYF. Partial CDR3 DNA: TGTGCCAGTAGTTCACAGGGAAACGAG. This chain joins TRBV19 and TRBJ2-7; TRBD1 is a possible D gene (6 bases). The DNA ends 3 residues before the CDR3 does, and the rest of the CDR3 is filled in from the germline J gene. Germline lookup yields CDR1 LNHDA and CDR2 SQIVND (reference sequence). V dropped 5 bases and J dropped 5 bases, with 10 bases sitting between them. The CDR3 is 12 amino acids. The variable domain in full, completed from reference TRBV19 and TRBJ2-7, reads DGGITQSPKYLFRKEGQNVTLSCEQNLNHDAMYWYRQDPGQGLRLIYYSQIVNDFQKGDIAEGYSVSREKKESFPLTVTSAQKNPTAFYLCASSSQGNEQYFGPGTRLTVT.

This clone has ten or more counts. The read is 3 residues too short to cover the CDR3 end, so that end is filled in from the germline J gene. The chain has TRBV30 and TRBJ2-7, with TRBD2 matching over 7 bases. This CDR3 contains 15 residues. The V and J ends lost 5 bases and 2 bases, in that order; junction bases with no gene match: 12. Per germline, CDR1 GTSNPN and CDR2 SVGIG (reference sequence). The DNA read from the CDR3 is TGTGCCTGGGGCCTGGGACTACGGTCCACCTACGAG. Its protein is CAWGLGLRSTYE. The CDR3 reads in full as CAWGLGLRSTYEQYF.

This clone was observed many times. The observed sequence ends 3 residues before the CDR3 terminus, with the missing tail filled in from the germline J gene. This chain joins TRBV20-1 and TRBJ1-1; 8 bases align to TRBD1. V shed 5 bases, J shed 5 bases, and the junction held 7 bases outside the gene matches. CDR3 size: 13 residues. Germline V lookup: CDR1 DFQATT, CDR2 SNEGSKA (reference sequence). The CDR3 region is CSAFTGGRTEAFF. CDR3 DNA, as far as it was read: TGCAGTGCTTTCACAGGGGGTAGGACTGAA.

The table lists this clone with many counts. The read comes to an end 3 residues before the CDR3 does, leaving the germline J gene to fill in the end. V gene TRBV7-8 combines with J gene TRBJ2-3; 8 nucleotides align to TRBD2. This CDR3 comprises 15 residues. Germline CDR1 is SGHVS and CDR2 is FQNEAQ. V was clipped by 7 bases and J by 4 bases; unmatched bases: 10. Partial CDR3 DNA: TGTGCCAGCAACCGGGCGTGGCGGGAGGCAGATACG. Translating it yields CASNRAWREADT. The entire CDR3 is CASNRAWREADTQYF.

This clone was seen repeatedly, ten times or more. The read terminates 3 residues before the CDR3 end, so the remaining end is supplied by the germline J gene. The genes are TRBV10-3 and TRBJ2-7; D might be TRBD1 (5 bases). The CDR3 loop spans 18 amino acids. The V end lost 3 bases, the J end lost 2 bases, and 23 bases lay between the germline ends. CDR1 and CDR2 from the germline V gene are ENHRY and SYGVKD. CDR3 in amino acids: CAISDPSVVKGITYEQYF. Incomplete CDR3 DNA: TGTGCCATCAGTGACCCATCTGTCGTAAAGGGGATTACCTACGAG.

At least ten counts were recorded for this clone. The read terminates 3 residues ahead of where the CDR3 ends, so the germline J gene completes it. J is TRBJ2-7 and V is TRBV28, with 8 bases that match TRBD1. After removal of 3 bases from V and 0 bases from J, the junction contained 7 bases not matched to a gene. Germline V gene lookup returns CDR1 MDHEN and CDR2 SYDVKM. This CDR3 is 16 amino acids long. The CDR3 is CASSFSGTGISYEQYF. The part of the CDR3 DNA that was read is TGTGCCAGCAGTTTCTCCGGGACAGGAATCTCCTACGAG.

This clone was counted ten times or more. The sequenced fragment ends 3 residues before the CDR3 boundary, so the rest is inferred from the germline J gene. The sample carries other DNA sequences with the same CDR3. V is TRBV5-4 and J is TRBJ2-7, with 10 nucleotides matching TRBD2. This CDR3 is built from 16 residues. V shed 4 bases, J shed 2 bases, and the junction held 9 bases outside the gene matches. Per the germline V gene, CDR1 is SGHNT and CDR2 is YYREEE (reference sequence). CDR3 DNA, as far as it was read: TGTGCCAGCAGCAGAAGACTAGCGGGCCTAACCTACGAG. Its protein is CASSRRLAGLTYE. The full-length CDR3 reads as CASSRRLAGLTYEQYF.

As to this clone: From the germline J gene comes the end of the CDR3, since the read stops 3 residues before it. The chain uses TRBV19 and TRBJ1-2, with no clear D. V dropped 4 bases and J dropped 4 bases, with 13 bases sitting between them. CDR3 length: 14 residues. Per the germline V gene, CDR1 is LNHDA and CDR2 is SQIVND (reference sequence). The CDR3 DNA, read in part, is TGTGCCAGTAGTAACCCCCTTAAGGCCTATGGC. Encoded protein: CASSNPLKAYG. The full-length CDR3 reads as CASSNPLKAYGYTF.

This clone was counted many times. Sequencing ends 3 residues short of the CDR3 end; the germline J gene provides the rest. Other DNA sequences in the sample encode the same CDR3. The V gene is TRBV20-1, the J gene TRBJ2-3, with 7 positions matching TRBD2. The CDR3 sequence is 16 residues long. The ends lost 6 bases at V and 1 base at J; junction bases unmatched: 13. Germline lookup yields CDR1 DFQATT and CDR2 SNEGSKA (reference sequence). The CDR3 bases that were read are TGCAGTGCCCCTCTTTCTGGCGGGGGAGGCACAGATACG. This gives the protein CSAPLSGGGGTDT. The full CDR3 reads CSAPLSGGGGTDTQYF.

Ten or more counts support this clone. The CDR3 here is CASSLTQGVDYGYTF. Partial CDR3 DNA: TGTGCCAGCAGCTTAACCCAAGGGGTAGACTATGGC. This chain links TRBV7-9 with TRBJ1-2; tentative D call: TRBD1 (5 bases). The read ends 3 residues shy of where the CDR3 ends; the end is completed using the germline J gene. The CDR3 is 15 amino acids. V lost 2 bases and J 3 bases, leaving 13 bases between the germline ends. Germline CDR1 SEHNR, CDR2 FQNEAQ (reference sequence). The whole variable domain, filled in from reference TRBV7-9 and TRBJ1-2, reads DTGVSQNPRHKITKRGQNVTFRCDPISEHNRLYWYRQTLGQGPEFLTYFQNEAQLEKSRLLSDRFSAERPKGSFSTLEIQRTEQGDSAMYLCASSLTQGVDYGYTFGSGTRLTVV.

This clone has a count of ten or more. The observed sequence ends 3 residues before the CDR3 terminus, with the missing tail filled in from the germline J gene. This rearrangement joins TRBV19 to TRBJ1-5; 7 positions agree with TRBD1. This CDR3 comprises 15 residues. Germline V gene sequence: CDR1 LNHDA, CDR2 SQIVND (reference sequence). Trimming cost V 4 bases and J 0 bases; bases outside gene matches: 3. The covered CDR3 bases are TGTGCCAGTAGTACAGGGACAGTTAGCAATCAGCCC. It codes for CASSTGTVSNQP. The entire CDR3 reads CASSTGTVSNQPQHF.

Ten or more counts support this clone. CDR3 DNA (partial): TGTGCCTGGAGTGTAGGGGACAGCTCCTACGAG. Its protein is CAWSVGDSSYE. The whole CDR3 sequence reads CAWSVGDSSYEQYF. V is TRBV30 and J is TRBJ2-7; TRBD1 agrees at 7 bases. The CDR3 goes on 3 residues after the read ends, and that part is filled in from the germline J gene. Germline loops: CDR1 GTSNPN, CDR2 SVGIG (reference sequence). The CDR3 loop spans 14 amino acids. V lost 0 bases to trimming and J lost 0 bases; unmatched junction nucleotides: 2.

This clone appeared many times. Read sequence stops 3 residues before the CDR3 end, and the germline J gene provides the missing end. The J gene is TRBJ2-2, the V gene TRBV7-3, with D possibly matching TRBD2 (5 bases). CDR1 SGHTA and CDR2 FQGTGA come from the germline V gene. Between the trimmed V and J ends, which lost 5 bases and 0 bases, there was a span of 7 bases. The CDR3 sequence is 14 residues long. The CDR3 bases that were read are TGTGCCAGCAGCCCGGACTCGAACACCGGGGAG. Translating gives CASSPDSNTGE. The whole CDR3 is CASSPDSNTGELFF.

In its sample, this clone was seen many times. The chain's CDR3 is CSVARVIKNTEAFF. The sequenced CDR3 bases are TGCAGCGTTGCCAGGGTTATTAAGAACACTGAA. This chain links TRBV29-1 with TRBJ1-1, with D perhaps matching TRBD1 (5 bases). The read halts 3 residues ahead of the CDR3 end, with the missing end drawn from the germline J gene. V lost 4 bases and J lost 1, with 13 bases in between. This CDR3 is 14 amino acids long. The germline CDR1 and CDR2 sequences are SQVTM and ANQGSEA.

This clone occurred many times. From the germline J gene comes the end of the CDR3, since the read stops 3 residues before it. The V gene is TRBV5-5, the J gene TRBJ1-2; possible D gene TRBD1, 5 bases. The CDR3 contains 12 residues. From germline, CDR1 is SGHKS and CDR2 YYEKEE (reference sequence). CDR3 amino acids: CASSTRQRGYTF. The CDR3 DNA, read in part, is TGTGCCAGCAGCACACGACAGAGGGGC.

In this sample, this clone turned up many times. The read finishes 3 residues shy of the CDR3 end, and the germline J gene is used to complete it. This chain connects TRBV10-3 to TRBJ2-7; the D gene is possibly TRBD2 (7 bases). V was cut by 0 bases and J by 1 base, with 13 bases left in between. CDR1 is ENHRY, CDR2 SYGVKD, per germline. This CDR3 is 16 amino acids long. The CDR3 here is CAISESGGRGSYEQYF. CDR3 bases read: TGTGCCATCAGTGAGTCGGGGGGGCGGGGGTCCTACGAG.

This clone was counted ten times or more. This chain's CDR3 is CASSLEAQGEAFF. The covered CDR3 bases are TGTGCCAGCAGCTTAGAGGCCCAGGGTGAA. This chain links TRBV7-9 with TRBJ1-1; the D gene is possibly TRBD1 (5 bases). Coverage ceases 3 residues before the CDR3 finishes, and the germline J gene fills in the end. The germline gives CDR1 SEHNR, CDR2 FQNEAQ (reference sequence). V was trimmed by 1 base and J by 7 bases, leaving 10 bases between them. The CDR3 is 13 residues long. Combining the CDR3 with reference TRBV7-9 and TRBJ1-1 gives the whole variable domain DTGVSQNPRHKITKRGQNVTFRCDPISEHNRLYWYRQTLGQGPEFLTYFQNEAQLEKSRLLSDRFSAERPKGSFSTLEIQRTEQGDSAMYLCASSLEAQGEAFFGQGTRLTVV.

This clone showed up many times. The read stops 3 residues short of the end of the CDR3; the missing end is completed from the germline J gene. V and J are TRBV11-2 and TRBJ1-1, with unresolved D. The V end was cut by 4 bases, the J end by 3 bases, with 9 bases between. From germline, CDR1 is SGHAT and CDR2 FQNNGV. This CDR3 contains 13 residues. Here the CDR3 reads CASSSVLDTEAFF. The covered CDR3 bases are TGTGCCAGCAGCTCGGTACTGGACACTGAA.

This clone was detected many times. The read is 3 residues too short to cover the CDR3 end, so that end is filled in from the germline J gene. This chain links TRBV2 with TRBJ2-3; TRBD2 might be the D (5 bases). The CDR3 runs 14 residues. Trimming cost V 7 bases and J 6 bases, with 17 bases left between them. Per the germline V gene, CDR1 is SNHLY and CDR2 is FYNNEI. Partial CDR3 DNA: TGTGCCAGCATCCCCAGAGGAGGCGGCGATACG. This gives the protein CASIPRGGGDT. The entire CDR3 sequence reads CASIPRGGGDTQYF. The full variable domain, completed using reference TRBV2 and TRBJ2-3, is EPEVTQTPSHQVTQMGQEVILRCVPISNHLYFYWYRQILGQKVEFLVSFYNNEISEKSEIFDDQFSVERPDGSNFTLKIRSTKLEDSAMYFCASIPRGGGDTQYFGPGTRLTVL.

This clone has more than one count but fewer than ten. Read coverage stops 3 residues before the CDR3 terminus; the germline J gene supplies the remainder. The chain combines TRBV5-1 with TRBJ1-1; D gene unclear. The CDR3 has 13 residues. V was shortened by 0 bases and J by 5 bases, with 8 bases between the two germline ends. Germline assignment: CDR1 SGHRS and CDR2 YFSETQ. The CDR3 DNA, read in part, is TGCGCCAGCAGCTTGGCTCAGAAGACTGAA. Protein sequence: CASSLAQKTE. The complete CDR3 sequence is CASSLAQKTEAFF.